This TCR beta chain originates from a study of CD8 T cells in Susac syndrome. Whole-study context: Clinically active disease was present in five or six of the sequenced Susac syndrome patients. Roughly 8 of these patients were in remission.

Trimming pared 0 bases from V and 5 bases from J, leaving 19 bases between. Germline CDR1 DFQATT, CDR2 SNEGSKA (reference sequence). The CDR3 runs to 16 residues. Reverse transcription used about 0.45 to 1 ug RNA and random hexamers. TCRdb re-called the immunoSEQ multiplex PCR reads through MiXCR, storing one row per CDR3 protein. The sample gives more than 150,000 distinct CDR3 sequences, approximately 95% of which show up once; about 0.12% is in the top ten. TCR beta from blood CD8+ and CD4+ T cells was sequenced. Isolation of CD8+ and CD4+ T cells was performed negatively, whereas enrichment of TEMRA cells was done by FACS. Overall study results and limits: Acknowledgment was made by the study that its TCR sequencing and HLA analysis involved a relatively small number of individuals.

Concerning this clonotype itself: Its antigen is not identified.

The rearrangement joins TRBV20-1 to TRBJ2-5, with unresolved D. Sequenced sample: CD4+ T cells from PBMCs. This receptor was taken from a human donor with Susac syndrome. CDR3 in DNA: TGCAGTGCTAGAGAGTTCGTTCCACTAAGTTGGGAGACCCAGTACTTC. As protein: CSAREFVPLSWETQYF.